Reported below is one TCR beta chain. What it binds is not known. This specimen comes from a study of cytomegalovirus exposure and HLA in healthy donors. The overall study: In a later analysis, it was reported that the roughly 130 validation repertoires had been produced on the same platform as the roughly 700 repertoires belonging to the first cohort.

The repertoire was sequenced with immunoSEQ multiplex PCR; TCRdb's copy has only in-frame clones and lacks some. Among roughly 150,000 clones listed, around 87% were seen once. The CDR3 is made up of 16 amino acids. Unmatched junction bases numbered 5, after V lost 1 base and J lost 0 bases. Germline-derived CDR1 and CDR2 are SEHNR and FQNEAQ (reference sequence). Overall study findings and caveats: The study flagged some 170 TCR beta chains as cytomegalovirus-associated. In vitro data verified a few CMV-associated chains as specific for CMV antigens.

Separate from the roughly 700-subject first cohort, the approximately 120-subject validation cohort was the one that the donors belonged to. Sequenced input: PBMCs. This sequence was found in a man aged 18-30 years in good health and CMV-seropositive. This chain joins TRBV7-9 and TRBJ2-7; 8 bases are shared with TRBD2. The CDR3 sequence: CASSLEAGGGSYEQYF. The CDR3 DNA sequence: TGTGCCAGCAGCTTAGAGGCGGGAGGAGGCTCCTACGAGCAGTACTTC.